This T cell receptor (beta chain) was recovered during a study of blood T cell repertoires in COVID-19. Overall study: The United States, Italy and Spain provided the acute and convalescent COVID-19 samples.

This clone was counted a single time. Participants spanned ages about 18 to 95 years and resided in over 20 US areas. Participants' reported clinical history set cohort assignment. The CDR3 sequence is 15 residues long. The germline V gene encodes CDR1 LNHDA and CDR2 SQIVND (reference sequence). V was trimmed by 5 bases and J by 3 bases, leaving 14 bases between them. Authors' processing steps: Using reference gene primer amplification, nucleated cell counts were estimated. Produced via immunoSEQ multiplex PCR; TCRdb's table is partial and in-frame only. V and J calls and clone size are those listed in that table; D and trimming were worked out from the DNA. The sample holds about 250,000 clones; more than 75% are singletons and the top ten take less than 2%.

The sample was PBMCs or T cells enriched from blood (not recorded which). This chain uses TRBV19 with TRBJ1-3; perhaps TRBD1 as D (6 bases). This receptor was taken from a man in his forties or fifties who had recovered from COVID-19. The CDR3 loop reads CASSPSQGHGNTIYF. The CDR3 DNA reads as TGTGCCAGTAGTCCCTCGCAGGGACATGGAAACACCATATATTTT.